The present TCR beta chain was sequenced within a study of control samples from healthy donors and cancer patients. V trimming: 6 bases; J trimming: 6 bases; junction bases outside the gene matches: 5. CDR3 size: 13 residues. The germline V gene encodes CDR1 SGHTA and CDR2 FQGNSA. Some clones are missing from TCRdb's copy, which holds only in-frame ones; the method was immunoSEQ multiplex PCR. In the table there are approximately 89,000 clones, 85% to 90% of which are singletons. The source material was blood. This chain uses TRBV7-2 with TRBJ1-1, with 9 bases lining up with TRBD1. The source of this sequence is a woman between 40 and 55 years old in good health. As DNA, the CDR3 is TGTGCCAGCAGTTGGACAGGGGCTTCTGAAGCTTTCTTT. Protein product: CASSWTGASEAFF.